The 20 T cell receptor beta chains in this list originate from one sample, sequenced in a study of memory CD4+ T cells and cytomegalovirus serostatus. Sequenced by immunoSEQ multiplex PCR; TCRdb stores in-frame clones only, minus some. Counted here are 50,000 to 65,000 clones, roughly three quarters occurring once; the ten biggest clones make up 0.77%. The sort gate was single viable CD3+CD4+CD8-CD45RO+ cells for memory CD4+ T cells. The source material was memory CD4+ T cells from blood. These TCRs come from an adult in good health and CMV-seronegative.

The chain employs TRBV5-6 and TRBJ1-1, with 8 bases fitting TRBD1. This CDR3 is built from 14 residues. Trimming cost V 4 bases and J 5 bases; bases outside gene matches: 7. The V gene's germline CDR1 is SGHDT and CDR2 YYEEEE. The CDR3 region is CASSQGQGRTEAFF. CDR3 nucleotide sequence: TGTGCCAGCAGCCAAGGACAGGGTCGGACTGAAGCTTTCTTT. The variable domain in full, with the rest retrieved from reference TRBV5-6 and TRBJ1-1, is DAGVTQSPTHLIKTRGQQVTLRCSPKSGHDTVSWYQQALGQGPQFIFQYYEEEERQRGNFPDRFSGHQFPNYSSELNVNALLLGDSALYLCASSQGQGRTEAFFGQGTRLTVV.

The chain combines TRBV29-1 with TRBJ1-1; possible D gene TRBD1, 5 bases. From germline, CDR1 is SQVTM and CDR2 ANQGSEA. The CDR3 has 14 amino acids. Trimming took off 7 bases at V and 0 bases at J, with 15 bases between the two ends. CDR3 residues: CSAGPGAMNTEAFF. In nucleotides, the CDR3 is TGCAGCGCAGGACCCGGGGCCATGAACACTGAAGCTTTCTTT.

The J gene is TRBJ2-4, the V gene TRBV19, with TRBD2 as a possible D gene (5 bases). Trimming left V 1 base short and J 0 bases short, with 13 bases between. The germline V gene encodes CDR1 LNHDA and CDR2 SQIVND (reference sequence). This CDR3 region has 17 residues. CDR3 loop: CASSIGSGSIAKNIQYF. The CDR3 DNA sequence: TGTGCCAGTAGTATAGGGTCGGGATCTATAGCCAAAAACATTCAGTACTTC.

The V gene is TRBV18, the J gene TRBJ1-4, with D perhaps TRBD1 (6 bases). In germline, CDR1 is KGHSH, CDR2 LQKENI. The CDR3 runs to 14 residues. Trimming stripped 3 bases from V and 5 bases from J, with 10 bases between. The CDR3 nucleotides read TGTGCCAGCTCACCCAGGGGTATCAATGAAAAACTGTTTTTT. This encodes CASSPRGINEKLFF.

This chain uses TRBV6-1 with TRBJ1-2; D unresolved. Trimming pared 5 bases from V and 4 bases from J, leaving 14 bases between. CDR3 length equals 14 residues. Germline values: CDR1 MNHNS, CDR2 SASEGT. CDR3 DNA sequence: TGTGCCAGCAGTCAAAATGGGGAACGCTATGGCTACACCTTC. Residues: CASSQNGERYGYTF.

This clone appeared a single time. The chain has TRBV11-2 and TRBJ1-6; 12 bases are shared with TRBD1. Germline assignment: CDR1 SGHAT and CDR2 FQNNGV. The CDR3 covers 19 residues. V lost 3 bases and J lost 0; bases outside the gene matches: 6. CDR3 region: CASSFTGTGGYSYNSPLHF. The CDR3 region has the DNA TGTGCCAGCAGCTTCACCGGGACAGGGGGCTACTCCTATAATTCACCCCTCCACTTT.

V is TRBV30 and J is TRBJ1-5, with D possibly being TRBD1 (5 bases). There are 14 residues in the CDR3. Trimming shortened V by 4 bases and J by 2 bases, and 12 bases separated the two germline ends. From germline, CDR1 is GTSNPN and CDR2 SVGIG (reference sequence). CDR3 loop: CAWNGRGGNQPQHF. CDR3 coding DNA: TGTGCCTGGAATGGTAGGGGAGGCAATCAGCCCCAGCATTTT. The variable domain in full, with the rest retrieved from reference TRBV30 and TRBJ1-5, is SQTIHQWPATLVQPVGSPLSLECTVEGTSNPNLYWYRQAAGRGLQLLFYSVGIGQISSEVPQNLSASRPQDRQFILSSKKLLLSDSGFYLCAWNGRGGNQPQHFGDGTRLSIL.

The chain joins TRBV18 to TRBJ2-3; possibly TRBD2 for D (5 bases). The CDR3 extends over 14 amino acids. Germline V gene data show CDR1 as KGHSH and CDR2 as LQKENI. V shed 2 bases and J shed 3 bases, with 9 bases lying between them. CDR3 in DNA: TGTGCCAGCTCACCAGCGGGTCCAACAGATACGCAGTATTTT. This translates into CASSPAGPTDTQYF. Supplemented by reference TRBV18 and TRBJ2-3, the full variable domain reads NAGVMQNPRHLVRRRGQEARLRCSPMKGHSHVYWYRQLPEEGLKFMVYLQKENIIDESGMPKERFSAEFPKEGPSILRIQQVVRGDSAAYFCASSPAGPTDTQYFGPGTRLTVL.

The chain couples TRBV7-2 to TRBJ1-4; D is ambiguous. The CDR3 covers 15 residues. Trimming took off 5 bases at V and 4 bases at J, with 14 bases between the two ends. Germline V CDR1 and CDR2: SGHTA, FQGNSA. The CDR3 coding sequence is TGTGCCAGCAGCCCAAAGGGTTCCAGTAATGAAAAACTGTTTTTT. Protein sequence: CASSPKGSSNEKLFF.

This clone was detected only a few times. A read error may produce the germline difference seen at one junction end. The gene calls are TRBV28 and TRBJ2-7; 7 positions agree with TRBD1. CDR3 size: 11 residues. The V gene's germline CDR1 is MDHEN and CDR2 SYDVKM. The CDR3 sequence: CASSARTGLDF. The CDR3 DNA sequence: TGTGCCAGCAGTGCCCGGACAGGTCTGGACTTC.

CDR3 amino acids: CASAGSSTDTQYF. CDR3 sequence (DNA): TGTGCTAGTGCGGGGTCTAGCACAGATACGCAGTATTTT. This sequence joins TRBV12-5 and TRBJ2-3, with D perhaps TRBD2 (5 bases). V lost 7 bases and J lost 0, with 8 bases in between. Per germline, CDR1 LGHNT and CDR2 FRNRAP. The CDR3 has 13 amino acids.

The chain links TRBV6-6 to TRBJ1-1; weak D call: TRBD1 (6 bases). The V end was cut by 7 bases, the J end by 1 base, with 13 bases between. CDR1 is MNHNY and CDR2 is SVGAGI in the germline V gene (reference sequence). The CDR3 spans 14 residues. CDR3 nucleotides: TGTGCCAGCACGGGGGCAGAGAAGAACACTGAAGCTTTCTTT. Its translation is CASTGAEKNTEAFF.

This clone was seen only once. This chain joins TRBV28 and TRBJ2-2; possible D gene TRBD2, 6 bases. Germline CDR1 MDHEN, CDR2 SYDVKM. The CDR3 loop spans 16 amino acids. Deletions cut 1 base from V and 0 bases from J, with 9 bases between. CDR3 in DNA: TGTGCCAGCAGTTTATTCGCGGGATCGAACACCGGGGAGCTGTTTTTT. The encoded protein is CASSLFAGSNTGELFF.

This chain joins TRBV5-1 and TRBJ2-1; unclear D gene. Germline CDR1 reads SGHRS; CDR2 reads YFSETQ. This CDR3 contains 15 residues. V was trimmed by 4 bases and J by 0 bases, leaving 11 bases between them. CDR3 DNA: TGCGCCAGCAGCCCACCCAAGAGCTCCTACAATGAGCAGTTCTTC. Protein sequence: CASSPPKSSYNEQFF.

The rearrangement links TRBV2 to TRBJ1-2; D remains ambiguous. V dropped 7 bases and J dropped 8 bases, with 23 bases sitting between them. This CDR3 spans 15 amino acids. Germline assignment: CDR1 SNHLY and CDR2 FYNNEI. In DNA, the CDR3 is TGTGCCAGCAAGGGTAGGGCCGCAGGCTGGGGAGGCTACACCTTC. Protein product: CASKGRAAGWGGYTF.

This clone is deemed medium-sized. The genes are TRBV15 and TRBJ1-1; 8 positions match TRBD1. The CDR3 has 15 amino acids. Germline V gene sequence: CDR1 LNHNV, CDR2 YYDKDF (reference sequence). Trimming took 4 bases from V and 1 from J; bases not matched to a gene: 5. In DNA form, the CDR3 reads TGTGCCACCAGCACTAGGACAGGGAAGAACACTGAAGCTTTCTTT. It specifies CATSTRTGKNTEAFF.

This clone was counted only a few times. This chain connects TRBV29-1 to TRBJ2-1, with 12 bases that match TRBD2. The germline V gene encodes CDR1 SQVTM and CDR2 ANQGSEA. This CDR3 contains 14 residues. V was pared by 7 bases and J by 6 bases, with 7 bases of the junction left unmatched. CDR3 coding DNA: TGCAGCGCCCTACTAGCGGGGGGCCCCAATGAGCAGTTCTTC. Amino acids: CSALLAGGPNEQFF.

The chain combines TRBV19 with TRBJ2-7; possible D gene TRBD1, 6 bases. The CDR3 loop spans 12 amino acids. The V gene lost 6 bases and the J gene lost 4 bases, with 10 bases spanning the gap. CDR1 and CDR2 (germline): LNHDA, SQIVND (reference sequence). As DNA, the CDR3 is TGTGCCAGTAGGGCCAGGGGTTACGAGCAGTACTTC. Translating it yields CASRARGYEQYF.

The CDR3 DNA is TGTGCCAGCAGCCAGGGGGTAGACAACTATGGCTACACCTTC. Protein product: CASSQGVDNYGYTF. This chain links TRBV4-2 with TRBJ1-2, with TRBD1 as a possible D gene (5 bases). This CDR3 region has 14 residues. Germline V gene lookup returns CDR1 LGHNA and CDR2 YNFKEQ. Trimming shortened V by 3 bases and J by 2 bases, and 10 bases separated the two germline ends.

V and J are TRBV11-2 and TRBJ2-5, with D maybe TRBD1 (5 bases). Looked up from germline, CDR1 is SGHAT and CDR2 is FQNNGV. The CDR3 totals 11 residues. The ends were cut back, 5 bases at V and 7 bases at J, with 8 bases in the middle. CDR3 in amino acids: CASSLQGTQYF. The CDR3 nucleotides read TGTGCCAGCAGCCTCCAGGGGACCCAGTACTTC.